The clone carrying this TCR beta chain was observed many times. What it binds is unknown. The data were taken from a study of T cells in Graves' hyperthyroidism and ophthalmopathy. Study findings and constraints: Blood samples included most of the expanded thyroid clonotypes exceeding 0.001.

Those with hyperthyroidism were 18 to 65 years old, newly diagnosed, and ill for under 2 months. Thyroid ultrasound, orbital computed tomography, clinical symptoms, and serum thyroxine and TRAb underpinned diagnoses. Isolation of PBMCs was performed on around 9.7 ml fresh peripheral blood. Germline CDR1 and CDR2: SGHAT and FQNNGV. Trimming cost V 5 bases and J 2 bases; bases outside gene matches: 14. The CDR3 loop spans 18 amino acids. Amplification yielded TCR beta CDR3 regions, with RNA transcripts as the source. HTBI primers were used for first-round RT-PCR of the TCR CDR3. TCRdb redid the calling of the multiplex PCR reads with MiXCR, one entry per CDR3 protein. The top ten clones hold roughly 10% of a sample with hundreds of thousands of distinct CDR3 sequences, 13% to 15% of them seen once.

The TCR sequence derives from a woman under 30 with Graves' hyperthyroidism. The V call is TRBV11-2, the J call TRBJ2-3, with TRBD2 matching 9 bases. The specimen was blood. CDR3 sequence: CASSHPPGLAGHTDTQYF. CDR3 nucleotides: TGTGCCAGCAGCCACCCCCCGGGACTAGCCGGGCACACAGATACGCAGTATTTT.